This T cell receptor beta chain was recovered during a study of blood T cell repertoires in COVID-19. With 0 bases removed from V and 7 bases from J, the gap between germline ends came to 18 bases. The germline gives CDR1 MNHEY, CDR2 SVGAGI. CDR3 size: 16 residues. Produced via immunoSEQ multiplex PCR; TCRdb's table is partial and in-frame only. The repertoire holds 50,000 to 65,000 clones, with 70% to 90% as singletons. This TCR was sampled from a man aged 50 to 60 with active COVID-19. The rearrangement links TRBV6-5 to TRBJ2-5; a weak D match, TRBD1 (8 bases). Sequenced material: peripheral blood. CDR3 loop: CASSYSSVTGGGTQYF. CDR3 nucleotides: TGTGCCAGCAGTTACTCAAGCGTTACAGGGGGGGGGACCCAGTACTTC.